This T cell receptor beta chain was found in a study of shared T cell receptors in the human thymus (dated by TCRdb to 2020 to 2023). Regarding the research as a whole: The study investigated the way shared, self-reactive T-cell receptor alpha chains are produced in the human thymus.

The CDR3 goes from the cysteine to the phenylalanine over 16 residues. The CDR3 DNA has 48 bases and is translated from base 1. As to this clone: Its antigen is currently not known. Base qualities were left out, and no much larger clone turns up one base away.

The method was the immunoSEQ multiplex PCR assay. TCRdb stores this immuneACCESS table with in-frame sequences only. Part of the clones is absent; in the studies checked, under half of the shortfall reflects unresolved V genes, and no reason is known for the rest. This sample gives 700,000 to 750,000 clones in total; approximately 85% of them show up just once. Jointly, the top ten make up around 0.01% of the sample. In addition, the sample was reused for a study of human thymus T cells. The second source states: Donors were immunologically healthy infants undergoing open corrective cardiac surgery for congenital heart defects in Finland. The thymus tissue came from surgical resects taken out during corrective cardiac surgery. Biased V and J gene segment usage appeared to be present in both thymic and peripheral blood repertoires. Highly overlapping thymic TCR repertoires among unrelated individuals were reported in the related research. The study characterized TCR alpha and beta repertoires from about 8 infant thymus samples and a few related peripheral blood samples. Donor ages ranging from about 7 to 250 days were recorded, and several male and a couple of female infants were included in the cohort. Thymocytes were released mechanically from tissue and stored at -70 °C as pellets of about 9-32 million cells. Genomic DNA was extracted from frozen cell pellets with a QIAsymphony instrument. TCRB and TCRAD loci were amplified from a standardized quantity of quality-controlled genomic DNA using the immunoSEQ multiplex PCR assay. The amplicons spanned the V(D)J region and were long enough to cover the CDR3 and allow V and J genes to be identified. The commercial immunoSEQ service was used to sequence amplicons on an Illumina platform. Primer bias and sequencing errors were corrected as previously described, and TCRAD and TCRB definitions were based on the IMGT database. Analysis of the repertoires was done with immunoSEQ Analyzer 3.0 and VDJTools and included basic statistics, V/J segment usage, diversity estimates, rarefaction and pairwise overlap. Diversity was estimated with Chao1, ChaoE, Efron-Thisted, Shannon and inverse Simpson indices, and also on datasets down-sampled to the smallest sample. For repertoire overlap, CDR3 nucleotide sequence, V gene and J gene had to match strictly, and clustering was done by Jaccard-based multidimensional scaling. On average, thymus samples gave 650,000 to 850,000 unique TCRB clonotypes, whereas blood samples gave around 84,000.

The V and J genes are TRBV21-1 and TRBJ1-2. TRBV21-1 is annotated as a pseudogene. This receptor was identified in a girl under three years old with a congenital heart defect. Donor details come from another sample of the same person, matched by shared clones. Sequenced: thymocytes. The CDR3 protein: CASSKEILRVWYGYTF. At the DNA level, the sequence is TGTGCCAGCAGCAAAGAGATTCTGCGGGTCTGGTATGGCTACACCTTC.